The 31 T cell receptor beta chains below were found in one sample sequenced in a study of blood T cell repertoires in COVID-19. The protocol was immunoSEQ multiplex PCR, while the TCRdb copy is restricted to in-frame clones and leaves out a portion. The sample has over 85,000 clones, 84% seen once. Material for sequencing was peripheral blood. Receptor source: a human donor in a cohort sampled during active COVID-19.

The chain couples TRBV28 to TRBJ1-1; no clear D gene. This CDR3 region has 15 residues. Germline CDR1 MDHEN, CDR2 SYDVKM. V gave up 2 bases and J gave up 0 bases, with 10 bases separating them. The CDR3 here is CASSLIPGMNTEAFF. The CDR3 DNA is TGTGCCAGCAGTTTAATTCCCGGGATGAACACTGAAGCTTTCTTT. Full variable domain (remainder filled in from reference TRBV28 and TRBJ1-1): DVKVTQSSRYLVKRTGEKVFLECVQDMDHENMFWYRQDPGLGLRLIYFSYDVKMKEKGDIPEGYSVSREKKERFSLILESASTNQTSMYLCASSLIPGMNTEAFFGQGTRLTVV.

The chain combines TRBV7-6 with TRBJ2-2; 7 nucleotides line up with TRBD1. The CDR3 is made up of 15 amino acids. Germline lookup yields CDR1 SGHVS and CDR2 FNYEAQ. Trimming at V came to 1 base and at J to 6 bases, leaving 5 bases not matched to a gene. The DNA for the CDR3 is TGTGCCAGCAGCTTAGTTCCCAGGGGGTCCGGGGAGCTGTTTTTT. It translates to CASSLVPRGSGELFF.

This chain connects TRBV6-5 to TRBJ1-5, with 7 bases identical to TRBD1. V trimming: 8 bases; J trimming: 1 base; junction bases outside the gene matches: 2. This CDR3 has 13 amino acids. Germline assignment: CDR1 MNHEY and CDR2 SVGAGI. The CDR3 DNA follows: TGTGCCAGCGGGGACAGAAGCAATCAGCCCCAGCATTTT. Translating it yields CASGDRSNQPQHF.

This sequence joins TRBV18 and TRBJ1-4, with a possible D match to TRBD1 (6 bases). Germline CDR1 and CDR2: KGHSH and LQKENI. This CDR3 contains 14 residues. The germline V and J ends were trimmed by 2 bases and 6 bases, with 10 bases remaining between them. CDR3 residues: CASSPNREDEKLFF. The DNA of the CDR3 is TGTGCCAGCTCACCAAACAGGGAAGATGAAAAACTGTTTTTT.

This chain uses TRBV19 with TRBJ1-1; no clear D. The V end lost 5 bases, the J end lost 8 bases, and 18 bases lay between the germline ends. The CDR3 contains 14 residues. The germline gives CDR1 LNHDA, CDR2 SQIVND (reference sequence). CDR3 region: CASSLQSWREEAFF. CDR3 nucleotides: TGTGCCAGTAGTTTGCAGTCGTGGCGGGAAGAAGCTTTCTTT. The complete variable domain, with remaining parts taken from reference TRBV19 and TRBJ1-1, reads DGGITQSPKYLFRKEGQNVTLSCEQNLNHDAMYWYRQDPGQGLRLIYYSQIVNDFQKGDIAEGYSVSREKKESFPLTVTSAQKNPTAFYLCASSLQSWREEAFFGQGTRLTVV.

This chain uses TRBV7-8 with TRBJ2-1, with 8 bases lining up with TRBD2. Germline V lookup: CDR1 SGHVS, CDR2 FQNEAQ. V was pared by 5 bases and J by 6 bases, with 12 bases of the junction left unmatched. The CDR3 has 16 residues. DNA for the CDR3: TGTGCCAGCAGCCGGGGGGGACCCTCCAGCAGCAATGAGCAGTTCTTC. Translation gives CASSRGGPSSSNEQFF. Full variable domain (outside the CDR3, taken from reference TRBV7-8 and TRBJ2-1): GAGVSQSPRYKVAKRGQDVALRCDPISGHVSLFWYQQALGQGPEFLTYFQNEAQLDKSGLPSDRFFAERPEGSVSTLKIQRTQQEDSAVYLCASSRGGPSSSNEQFFGPGTRLTVL.

The genes are TRBV7-8 and TRBJ1-1; D not certain. V was cut by 1 base and J by 4 bases, with 13 bases left in between. The V gene's germline CDR1 is SGHVS and CDR2 FQNEAQ. The CDR3 covers 15 residues. The CDR3 DNA follows: TGTGCCAGCAGCTTAGATCCCCTTAGTGGCACTGAAGCTTTCTTT. Amino acids: CASSLDPLSGTEAFF.

The chain couples TRBV5-5 to TRBJ2-7; the match to TRBD2 covers 13 bases. Germline lookup yields CDR1 SGHKS and CDR2 YYEKEE (reference sequence). This CDR3 has 14 residues. The J segment lost 6 bases and the V segment lost 3 bases, leaving 3 bases of the junction unmatched. CDR3 sequence (DNA): TGTGCCAGCAGCTGGACTAGCGGGGGACGCGAGCAGTACTTC. It codes for CASSWTSGGREQYF.

V gene TRBV28 combines with J gene TRBJ2-5; 9 bases fit TRBD2. This CDR3 has 16 amino acids. J gave up 0 bases and V 5 bases, and 7 bases lay outside the gene matches. Per the germline V gene, CDR1 is MDHEN and CDR2 is SYDVKM. The chain's CDR3 is CASSVAGGNYQETQYF. In DNA form, the CDR3 reads TGTGCCAGCAGTGTCGCGGGGGGGAACTACCAAGAGACCCAGTACTTC.

Only one count was recorded for this clone. This chain uses TRBV7-2 with TRBJ1-3; D is unresolved. The CDR3 totals 13 residues. CDR1 is SGHTA and CDR2 is FQGNSA in the germline V gene. The ends were cut back, 6 bases at V and 0 bases at J, with 6 bases in the middle. CDR3 residues: CASSLYSGNTIYF. CDR3 bases: TGTGCCAGCAGTCTGTACTCTGGAAACACCATATATTTT.

The chain couples TRBV5-6 to TRBJ2-1; 10 bases align to TRBD2. CDR1 SGHDT and CDR2 YYEEEE come from the germline V gene. This CDR3 region has 15 residues. Germline trimming cut 3 bases from V and 10 bases from J; bases unmatched to any gene: 10. The CDR3 sequence is CASSWASTSGQEQFF. Written as DNA, the CDR3 is TGTGCCAGCAGCTGGGCATCGACTAGCGGGCAAGAGCAGTTCTTC.

The CDR3 here is CASSYLLAGRIRSSYEQYF. As DNA, the CDR3 is TGTGCCAGCAGCTACCTACTAGCGGGGAGGATTCGGTCGAGCTACGAGCAGTACTTC. The V call is TRBV7-2, the J call TRBJ2-7; 10 bases line up with TRBD2. This CDR3 spans 19 amino acids. Looked up from germline, CDR1 is SGHTA and CDR2 is FQGNSA. With 4 bases clipped from V and 3 bases from J, the junction kept 18 bases outside the gene matches.

The rearrangement links TRBV7-2 to TRBJ1-3; possible D gene TRBD1, 5 bases. The V gene's germline CDR1 is SGHTA and CDR2 FQGNSA. Trimming took 5 bases from V and 1 from J, leaving 12 bases between them. The CDR3 has 15 residues. The CDR3 DNA follows: TGTGCCAGCAGCCCTGCGGGGGGATCTGGAAACACCATATATTTT. Translated: CASSPAGGSGNTIYF.

This chain uses TRBV5-1 with TRBJ2-6; 8 nucleotides line up with TRBD2. Germline V gene lookup returns CDR1 SGHRS and CDR2 YFSETQ. Trimming took 4 bases from V and 2 from J; bases not matched to a gene: 11. The CDR3 runs to 18 residues. CDR3 sequence reads: CASSPMGGGYTGANVLTF. In DNA, the CDR3 is TGCGCCAGCAGCCCCATGGGCGGGGGGTATACTGGGGCCAACGTCCTGACTTTC.

This chain connects TRBV2 to TRBJ2-3; the D gene is possibly TRBD1 (6 bases). Germline V gene sequence: CDR1 SNHLY, CDR2 FYNNEI. The V and J ends lost 8 bases and 0 bases respectively, with 15 bases between them. This CDR3 is 15 amino acids long. The chain's CDR3 is CASQSRTVSTDTQYF. As DNA, the CDR3 is TGTGCCAGCCAATCCAGGACAGTCAGCACAGATACGCAGTATTTT.

The rearrangement joins TRBV2 to TRBJ1-2; TRBD1 aligns across 11 bases. In germline, CDR1 is SNHLY, CDR2 FYNNEI. CDR3 length equals 13 residues. V shed 6 bases, J shed 5 bases, and the junction held 2 bases outside the gene matches. CDR3 DNA sequence: TGTGCCAGCAGAGGGACAGGGGGGTATGGCTACACCTTC. It codes for CASRGTGGYGYTF.

The chain couples TRBV12-5 to TRBJ1-1; tentatively, D is TRBD1 (6 bases). Between the trimmed V and J ends, which lost 5 bases and 1 base, there was a span of 20 bases. The CDR3 is made up of 17 amino acids. In germline, CDR1 is LGHNT, CDR2 FRNRAP. The CDR3 DNA reads as TGTGCTAGTGGTATCTTGAGGGACATCCGGGGGAACACTGAAGCTTTCTTT. Translation gives CASGILRDIRGNTEAFF.

The chain uses TRBV28 and TRBJ1-2, with D unresolved. The CDR3 sequence is 13 residues long. CDR1 and CDR2 from the germline V gene are MDHEN and SYDVKM. The germline V and J ends were trimmed by 2 bases and 8 bases, with 12 bases remaining between them. CDR3 region: CASSLTWTLGYTF. The DNA for the CDR3 is TGTGCCAGCAGTTTAACATGGACTCTGGGCTACACCTTC.

The V call is TRBV7-2, the J call TRBJ2-7; 11 bases map to TRBD2. CDR1 is SGHTA and CDR2 is FQGNSA in the germline V gene. Losses at the gene ends were 5 bases for V and 0 bases for J; bases not matched to a gene: 6. This CDR3 contains 16 residues. The CDR3 sequence: CASSRTSGQSSYEQYF. In DNA form, the CDR3 reads TGTGCCAGCAGCCGGACTAGCGGGCAGAGCTCCTACGAGCAGTACTTC.

The rearrangement joins TRBV30 to TRBJ2-3; 8 nucleotides line up with TRBD1. The CDR3 extends over 15 amino acids. V lost 5 bases and J lost 2; bases outside the gene matches: 9. Germline values: CDR1 GTSNPN, CDR2 SVGIG (reference sequence). The CDR3 spells CAWGTGGLSTDTQYF. CDR3 coding DNA: TGTGCCTGGGGAACAGGGGGACTTTCCACAGATACGCAGTATTTT.

The chain combines TRBV5-1 with TRBJ2-2; tentatively, D is TRBD2 (5 bases). Germline V lookup: CDR1 SGHRS, CDR2 YFSETQ. Trimming pared 4 bases from V and 8 bases from J, leaving 15 bases between. The CDR3 sequence is 14 residues long. The CDR3 reads CASSAGIQGGELFF. The CDR3 DNA sequence: TGCGCCAGCAGCGCCGGGATCCAAGGGGGGGAGCTGTTTTTT.

V is TRBV15 and J is TRBJ2-2, with TRBD1 matching over 9 bases. The CDR3 has 16 residues. V gave up 3 bases and J gave up 3 bases; unmatched junction bases: 5. Per germline, CDR1 LNHNV and CDR2 YYDKDF (reference sequence). The CDR3, as DNA: TGTGCCACCAGCAGGTCGACAGGGGGTCACACCGGGGAGCTGTTTTTT. Residues: CATSRSTGGHTGELFF.

The chain links TRBV5-1 to TRBJ2-3; 7 nucleotides match TRBD1. V was pared by 0 bases and J by 3 bases, with 7 bases of the junction left unmatched. The CDR3 is made up of 16 amino acids. Germline CDR1 is SGHRS and CDR2 is YFSETQ. The CDR3 reads CASSLGSAGGTDTQYF. As DNA, the CDR3 is TGCGCCAGCAGCTTGGGTTCCGCAGGGGGAACAGATACGCAGTATTTT. Based on the CDR3 plus reference TRBV5-1 and TRBJ2-3, the full variable domain is KAGVTQTPRYLIKTRGQQVTLSCSPISGHRSVSWYQQTPGQGLQFLFEYFSETQRNKGNFPGRFSGRQFSNSRSEMNVSTLELGDSALYLCASSLGSAGGTDTQYFGPGTRLTVL.

The table lists this clone with a few counts. The chain is built from TRBV4-3 and TRBJ2-7, with TRBD1 matching 9 bases. J lost 5 bases, V lost 4 bases, and 6 bases had no gene match. The germline gives CDR1 LGHNA, CDR2 YSLEER. The CDR3 covers 14 residues. The CDR3 DNA reads TGCGCCAGCAGCCGCCGGGACAGGGACGACGAGCAGTACTTC. Translation: CASSRRDRDDEQYF.

V is TRBV7-3 and J is TRBJ1-1, with D perhaps TRBD1 (5 bases). CDR3 length equals 14 residues. The V gene's germline CDR1 is SGHTA and CDR2 FQGTGA. V lost 5 bases and J lost 5, with 15 bases in between. CDR3 bases: TGTGCCAGCAGCCAGGCAGCCGGGGGGACTGAAGCTTTCTTT. This encodes CASSQAAGGTEAFF.

The sample holds a few counts of this clone. The gene calls are TRBV4-1 and TRBJ2-1; no reliable D call. Germline loops: CDR1 MGHRA, CDR2 YSYEKL. This CDR3 contains 15 residues. Trimming stripped 4 bases from V and 3 bases from J, with 13 bases between. The DNA for the CDR3 is TGCGCCAGCAGCCTTCCCCTGGCACGCTACAATGAGCAGTTCTTC. As protein: CASSLPLARYNEQFF.

The chain links TRBV5-1 to TRBJ1-1, with D unclear. Trimming shortened V by 1 base and J by 5 bases, and 9 bases separated the two germline ends. This CDR3 has 13 residues. Germline loops: CDR1 SGHRS, CDR2 YFSETQ. The CDR3 region has the DNA TGCGCCAGCAGCTTGTGGCCAGGAACTGAAGCTTTCTTT. It specifies CASSLWPGTEAFF.

The rearrangement joins TRBV5-3 to TRBJ1-3, with no clear D. TRBV5-3 is an ORF, and what it does is uncertain. The CDR3 loop spans 14 amino acids. The germline V and J ends were trimmed by 4 bases and 0 bases, with 8 bases remaining between them. DNA for the CDR3: TGTGCCAGAAGCCTCAGAAACTCTGGAAACACCATATATTTT. Amino acids: CARSLRNSGNTIYF.

The CDR3 DNA follows: TGTGCCAGCAGCTTGGAGGGGCGGGAGCAGTACTTC. It specifies CASSLEGREQYF. The chain recombines TRBV5-4 with TRBJ2-7; tentatively, D is TRBD1 (5 bases). Trimming stripped 0 bases from V and 7 bases from J, with 8 bases between. CDR3 length: 12 amino acids. Looked up from germline, CDR1 is SGHNT and CDR2 is YYREEE (reference sequence).

The chain carries TRBV3-1 (or the pseudogene TRBV3-2) and TRBJ1-6; 11 bases map to TRBD1. Germline assignment: CDR1 LGHDT and CDR2 YNNKEL (reference sequence). Trimming cost V 4 bases and J 8 bases; bases outside gene matches: 4. CDR3 length equals 15 residues. CDR3 region: CASSPRDRGYSPLHF. The CDR3 DNA follows: TGTGCCAGCAGCCCGCGGGACAGGGGGTATTCACCCCTCCACTTT.

The chain uses TRBV6-5 and TRBJ1-5, with D uncertain. The length of the CDR3 is 15 residues. The V end lost 0 bases, the J end lost 3 bases, and 9 bases lay between the germline ends. Germline V gene sequence: CDR1 MNHEY, CDR2 SVGAGI. CDR3 residues: CASSYSRSFNQPQHF. DNA of the CDR3: TGTGCCAGCAGTTACTCGAGAAGCTTCAATCAGCCCCAGCATTTT.